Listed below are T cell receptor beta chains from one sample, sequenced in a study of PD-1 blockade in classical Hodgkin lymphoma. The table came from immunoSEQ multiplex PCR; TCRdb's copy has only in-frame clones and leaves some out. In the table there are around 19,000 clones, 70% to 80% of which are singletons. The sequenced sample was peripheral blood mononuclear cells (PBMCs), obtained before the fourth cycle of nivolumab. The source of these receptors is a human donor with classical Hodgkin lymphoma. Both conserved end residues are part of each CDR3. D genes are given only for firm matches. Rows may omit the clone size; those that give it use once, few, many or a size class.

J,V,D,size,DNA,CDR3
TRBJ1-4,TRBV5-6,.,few,TGTGCCAGCAGACAGGGTTCGAGTGAAAAACTGTTTTTT,CASRQGSSEKLFF
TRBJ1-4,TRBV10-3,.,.,TGTGCCATCAGTGAGGACGGCGGGGTGGGTGAAAAACTGTTTTTT,CAISEDGGVGEKLFF
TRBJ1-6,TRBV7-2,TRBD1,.,TGTGCCAGCAGCTTCATGGACAGGGGGAATTCACCCCTCCACTTT,CASSFMDRGNSPLHF
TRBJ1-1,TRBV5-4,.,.,TGTGCCAGCAGCTTGGGTAGTTCCATTGAAGCTTTCTTT,CASSLGSSIEAFF
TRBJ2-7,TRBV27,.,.,TGTGCCAGCAGTTTAGGAGCAACCTACGAGCAGTACTTC,CASSLGATYEQYF
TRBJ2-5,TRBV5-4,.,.,TGTGCCAGCAGCTCCGCTCTTGCGTCCCAAGAGACCCAGTACTTC,CASSSALASQETQYF
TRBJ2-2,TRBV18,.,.,TGTGCCAGCTCACCAATTGCCGGGGAGCTGTTTTTT,CASSPIAGELFF
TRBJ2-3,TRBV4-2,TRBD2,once,TGTGCCAGCAGCCAAGATTTTGGGACTAGCGGGGCGTCTAGCACAGATACGCAGTATTTT,CASSQDFGTSGASSTDTQYF
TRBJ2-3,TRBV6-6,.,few,TGTGCCAGCAGCGAGGTCACAGATACGCAGTATTTT,CASSEVTDTQYF
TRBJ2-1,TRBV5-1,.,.,TGCGCCAGCAGCTTAACATTTTCAATTTCCTACAATGAGCAGTTCTTC,CASSLTFSISYNEQFF
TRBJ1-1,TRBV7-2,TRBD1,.,TGTGCCAGCAGCTTCCCAGGGGACAGGGAAAAAGCTTTCTTT,CASSFPGDREKAFF
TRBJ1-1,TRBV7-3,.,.,TGTGCCAGCAGCCACAACCGGGACGTGAACACTGAAGCTTTCTTT,CASSHNRDVNTEAFF
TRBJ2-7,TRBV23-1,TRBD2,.,TGCGCCAGCACTCGGCCCGCTAGCGGGAGCAACAACGAGCAGTACTTC,CASTRPASGSNNEQYF
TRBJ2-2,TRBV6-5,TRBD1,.,TGTGCCATTACCGGGACAGCCTCAACCGGGGAGCTGTTTTTT,CAITGTASTGELFF
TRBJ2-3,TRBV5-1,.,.,TGCGCCAGCAGCCAAGACAGGATCCCAGATACGCAGTATTTT,CASSQDRIPDTQYF
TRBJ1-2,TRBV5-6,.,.,TGTGCCAGCCGGGTCCTAGCGGGTGGCTACACCTTC,CASRVLAGGYTF
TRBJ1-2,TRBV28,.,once,TGTGCCAGCAGTTGGGCGGAGTATGGCTACACCTTC,CASSWAEYGYTF
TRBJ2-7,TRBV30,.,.,TGTGCCTGGAGTGGCGCCACCGAGCAGTACTTC,CAWSGATEQYF
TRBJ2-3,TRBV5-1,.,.,TGCGCCAGCAGCTTGTGGGCAGCCAGCACAGATACGCAGTATTTT,CASSLWAASTDTQYF
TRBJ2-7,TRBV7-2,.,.,TGTGCCAGCAGCTTAGCGAACGGAGCCTACGAGCAGTACTTC,CASSLANGAYEQYF
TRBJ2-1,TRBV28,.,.,TGTGCCAGCAGTCCCGTTCGGGGTATCCCCTACAATGAGCAGTTCTTC,CASSPVRGIPYNEQFF
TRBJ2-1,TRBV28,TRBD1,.,TGTGCCAGCAGGGGTCCGGGACAGTACTCCTACAATGAGCAGTTCTTC,CASRGPGQYSYNEQFF
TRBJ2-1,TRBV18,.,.,TGTGCCAGCTCACCACTCCGTTGGGGGTCGGCAGGAGATGAGCAGTTCTTC,CASSPLRWGSAGDEQFF
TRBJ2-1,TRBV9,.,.,TGTGCCAGCAGCGTAGAGCCGGGGATCAACAATGAGCAGTTCTTC,CASSVEPGINNEQFF
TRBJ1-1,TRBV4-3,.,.,TGCGCCAGCAGCCAAGGAAGACGCATGATTGAAGCTTTCTTT,CASSQGRRMIEAFF
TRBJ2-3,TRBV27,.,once,TGTGCCAGCAGTTTATACCCGACAGGACCTAACGCGCAGTATTTT,CASSLYPTGPNAQYF
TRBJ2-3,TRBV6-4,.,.,TGTGCCAGCAGTGACGGGACGGGCTCAGCAGATACGCAGTATTTT,CASSDGTGSADTQYF
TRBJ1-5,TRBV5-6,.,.,TGTGCCAGCAGCTTGGCCCGCCTACAGGAAACCCAGCCCCAGCATTTT,CASSLARLQETQPQHF
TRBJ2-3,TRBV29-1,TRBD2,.,TGCAGCGTTGAGGGACTAGCGGATTCTAGCACAGATACGCAGTATTTT,CSVEGLADSSTDTQYF
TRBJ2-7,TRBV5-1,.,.,TGCGCCAGCAGCTTGGCCGGGGGCAAACGCTACGAGCAGTACTTC,CASSLAGGKRYEQYF
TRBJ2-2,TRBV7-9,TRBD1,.,TGTGCCAGCAGCGAAAGACCGGGACAGGGTATATCTGGGGAGCTGTTTTTT,CASSERPGQGISGELFF
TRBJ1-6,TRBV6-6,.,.,TGTGCCAGCAGTTACAACGGGGGCTATAATTCACCCCTCCACTTT,CASSYNGGYNSPLHF
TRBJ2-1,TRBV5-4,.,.,TGTGCCAGCAGCTTAAGCCCGCGTCCTCTAAACGGTGAGCAGTTCTTC,CASSLSPRPLNGEQFF
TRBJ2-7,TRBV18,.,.,TGTGCCAGCTCACCAAACCCAGCCCCTAAAGGGTACTACGAGCAGTACTTC,CASSPNPAPKGYYEQYF
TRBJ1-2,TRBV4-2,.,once,TGTGCCAGCAGCCAAGCCCAGGCCCCCCACTATGGCTACACCTTC,CASSQAQAPHYGYTF
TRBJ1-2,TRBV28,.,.,TGTGCCAGCAGTTTATCCCTCGACAGCGGGTATGGCTACACCTTC,CASSLSLDSGYGYTF
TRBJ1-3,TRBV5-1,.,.,TGCGCCAGCAGCTTGGAGGCGGGAAACACCATATATTTT,CASSLEAGNTIYF
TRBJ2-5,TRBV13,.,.,TGTGCCAGCAGCTACAACCGGGAGCCACAGTACTTC,CASSYNREPQYF
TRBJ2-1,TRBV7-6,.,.,TGTGCCAGCAGCCCAGTCGGCGCGGTTACTCTTTCCTACAATGAGCAGTTCTTC,CASSPVGAVTLSYNEQFF
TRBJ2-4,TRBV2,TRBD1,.,TGTGCCAGCAGTGAAGCGCTTCTCAGGGGGCAAGAAATAGCCCTAATTCAGTACTTC,CASSEALLRGQEIALIQYF
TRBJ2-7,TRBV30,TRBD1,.,TGTGCCTGGAGGAGGACAGGGACCCTCGGCGAGCAGTACTTC,CAWRRTGTLGEQYF
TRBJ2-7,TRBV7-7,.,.,TGTGCCAGCAGCCGGGCGCACGAGCAGTACTTC,CASSRAHEQYF
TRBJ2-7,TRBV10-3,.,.,TGTGCCATCAGTGAGTCGGACAGCTCCTACGAGCAGTACTTC,CAISESDSSYEQYF
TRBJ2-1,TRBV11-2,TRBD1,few,TGTGCCAGCAGCCCGCCCTTGACAGGGGGTGAGAATGAGCAGTTCTTC,CASSPPLTGGENEQFF
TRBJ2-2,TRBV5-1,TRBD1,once,TGCGCCAGCAGCGATCGTACAGGGGGGACGAACACCGGGGAGCTGTTTTTT,CASSDRTGGTNTGELFF
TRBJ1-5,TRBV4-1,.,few,TGCGCCAGCAGCCAAGAGTTATCATTCGGGAGTTATAGCAATCAGCCCCAGCATTTT,CASSQELSFGSYSNQPQHF
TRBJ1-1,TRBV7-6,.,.,TGTGCCAGCAGCCCAAGGGGGGGCATGAACACTGAAGCTTTCTTT,CASSPRGGMNTEAFF
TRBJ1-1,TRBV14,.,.,TGTGCCAGCAGCCTCGGGACGGTTGAAGCTTTCTTT,CASSLGTVEAFF
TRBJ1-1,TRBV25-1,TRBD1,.,TGTGCTACTCTCATTTGGAGACAGGGAGCCACTGAAGCTTTCTTT,CATLIWRQGATEAFF
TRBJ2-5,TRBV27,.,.,TGTGCCAGCGGCCGGAAAGAGACCCAGTACTTC,CASGRKETQYF
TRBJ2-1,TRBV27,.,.,TGTGCCAGCGGCTGGAACTACAATGAGCAGTTCTTC,CASGWNYNEQFF
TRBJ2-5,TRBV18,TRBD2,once,TGTGCCAGCTCAGGGACTACCGAACCACAAGAGACCCAGTACTTC,CASSGTTEPQETQYF
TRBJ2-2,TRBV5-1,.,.,TGCGCCAGCACCCCAGGGGTGGTAAACACCGGGGAGCTGTTTTTT,CASTPGVVNTGELFF